Included here is one T cell receptor beta chain sequence, with context. This sample is part of a study of T cells after somatic rescue of genetic block. This table comes from immunoSEQ multiplex PCR, and its TCRdb copy is limited to in-frame clones, with some not included. The sample has 60,000 to 75,000 clones, 90% to 95% seen once. CDR1 and CDR2 (germline): MNHNY, SVGAGI (reference sequence). The CDR3 totals 13 residues. The germline V and J ends were trimmed by 0 bases and 5 bases, with 7 bases remaining between them. The sequence was collected from a man aged 40-50 years. The sample comprised peripheral blood mononuclear cells (PBMCs). The V call is TRBV6-6, the J call TRBJ1-1; D unclear. Here the CDR3 DNA reads TGTGCCAGCAGTTACTCGATGGAAACTGAAGCTTTCTTT. It yields the protein CASSYSMETEAFF.